These 8 T cell receptor beta chains were sequenced from one sample in a study of T cell responses to AZD1222 COVID-19 vaccine. Some clones are missing from TCRdb's copy, which holds only in-frame ones; the method was immunoSEQ multiplex PCR. Among some 160,000 clones, around nine tenths were seen once, and the ten largest hold roughly 0.98%. The sequences come from peripheral blood, collected 28 days after the second AZD1222 dose. These receptor sequences come from an adult who received the AZD1222 COVID-19 vaccine.

The chain couples TRBV5-6 to TRBJ1-2; D is uncertain. V lost 7 bases and J lost 8, with 18 bases in between. The CDR3 length is 13 residues. The germline V gene encodes CDR1 SGHDT and CDR2 YYEEEE. CDR3 DNA: TGTGCCAGCGTCCGGGATTCCTTATACGGCTACACCTTC. Its protein is CASVRDSLYGYTF. The variable domain in full, with the rest retrieved from reference TRBV5-6 and TRBJ1-2, is DAGVTQSPTHLIKTRGQQVTLRCSPKSGHDTVSWYQQALGQGPQFIFQYYEEEERQRGNFPDRFSGHQFPNYSSELNVNALLLGDSALYLCASVRDSLYGYTFGSGTRLTVV.

In nucleotides, the CDR3 is TGTGCCAGCAGCTTCACCGGGACCCGGGGAGATACGCAGTATTTT. This encodes CASSFTGTRGDTQYF. This rearrangement joins TRBV9 to TRBJ2-3; D tentatively reads TRBD1 or TRBD2 (5 bases each). The CDR3 totals 15 residues. V was cut by 4 bases and J by 5 bases, with 17 bases left in between. CDR1 and CDR2 from the germline V gene are SGDLS and YYNGEE.

The genes are TRBV4-3 and TRBJ1-2; TRBD1 is a possible D gene (5 bases). Looked up from germline, CDR1 is LGHNA and CDR2 is YSLEER. The CDR3 is 17 residues long. The ends were cut back, 1 base at V and 4 bases at J, with 19 bases in the middle. The CDR3 reads CASSQAKGLGPAYGYTF. In DNA form, the CDR3 reads TGCGCCAGCAGCCAAGCTAAAGGGTTGGGGCCAGCCTATGGCTACACCTTC.

The chain links TRBV18 to TRBJ1-5; a weak D match, TRBD1 (6 bases). Germline-derived CDR1 and CDR2 are KGHSH and LQKENI. V was trimmed by 3 bases and J by 6 bases, leaving 12 bases between them. CDR3 size: 14 residues. The CDR3 loop is CASSPGTFGQPQHF. CDR3 DNA sequence: TGTGCCAGCTCACCCGGGACATTCGGTCAGCCCCAGCATTTT. Using reference TRBV18 and TRBJ1-5 for the parts outside the CDR3, the full variable domain is NAGVMQNPRHLVRRRGQEARLRCSPMKGHSHVYWYRQLPEEGLKFMVYLQKENIIDESGMPKERFSAEFPKEGPSILRIQQVVRGDSAAYFCASSPGTFGQPQHFGDGTRLSIL.

The chain recombines TRBV18 with TRBJ2-6; D not resolved. The CDR3 loop spans 16 amino acids. Trimming took 1 base from V and 0 from J, leaving 7 bases between them. The germline gives CDR1 KGHSH, CDR2 LQKENI. In DNA, the CDR3 is TGTGCCAGCTCACCACAACCGAGCTCTGGGGCCAACGTCCTGACTTTC. Its protein is CASSPQPSSGANVLTF.

The chain couples TRBV27 to TRBJ2-7; D is perhaps TRBD1 (6 bases). The CDR3 is 14 residues long. V was clipped by 6 bases and J by 7 bases, with 19 bases between them. In germline, CDR1 is MNHEY, CDR2 SMNVEV (reference sequence). Here the CDR3 reads CASSPTGTPWEQYF. The CDR3 DNA reads TGTGCCAGCAGCCCAACCGGGACACCCTGGGAGCAGTACTTC.

V gene TRBV7-2 combines with J gene TRBJ2-2; a weak D match, TRBD1 (6 bases). V shed 1 base and J shed 1 base, with 10 bases lying between them. Germline V gene data show CDR1 as SGHTA and CDR2 as FQGNSA. This CDR3 spans 16 amino acids. The CDR3 protein is CASSLVTGKNTGELFF. The CDR3, as DNA: TGTGCCAGCAGCTTAGTAACAGGGAAGAACACCGGGGAGCTGTTTTTT.

The genes are TRBV5-5 and TRBJ1-5; D unclear. Germline V gene lookup returns CDR1 SGHKS and CDR2 YYEKEE (reference sequence). With 2 bases removed from V and 6 bases from J, the gap between germline ends came to 9 bases. The CDR3 spans 13 residues. CDR3: CASSFEGSQPQHF. CDR3 nucleotide sequence: TGTGCCAGCAGCTTTGAGGGAAGTCAGCCCCAGCATTTT.